One and the same sample provided the 5 T cell receptor beta chains below, sequenced in a study of response to subunit inactivated influenza vaccine. Via MiXCR, TCRdb re-called the RT-PCR reads, giving one row per CDR3 protein. The data show 500,000 to 750,000 distinct CDR3 sequences, with 13% to 15% seen just once and 8.5% to 14% held by the top ten. Here the sequenced sample was PBMCs from blood, taken roughly 13 days after vaccination. The receptors shown here come from a man aged 50 or older who received an inactivated influenza vaccine.

The chain joins TRBV19 to TRBJ2-4, with 11 bases fitting TRBD2. CDR3 size: 14 residues. Germline CDR1 is LNHDA and CDR2 is SQIVND (reference sequence). With V trimmed by 5 bases and J by 8 bases, 5 bases remained unmatched. This chain's CDR3 is CASSATSGSDIQYF. Written as DNA, the CDR3 is TGTGCCAGTAGTGCAACTAGCGGGAGTGACATTCAGTACTTC.

This clonotype was seen more than once but under ten times. The J gene is TRBJ2-7, the V gene TRBV29-1, with D unresolved. Trimming removed 6 bases at V and 2 bases at J, with 11 bases between. This CDR3 is built from 12 residues. The germline gives CDR1 SQVTM, CDR2 ANQGSEA. CDR3 loop: CSVGEAPYEQYF. CDR3 DNA sequence: TGCAGCGTCGGAGAAGCCCCCTACGAGCAGTACTTC.

This clonotype has just a few counts. The J gene is TRBJ2-2, the V gene TRBV24-1, with 11 bases that match TRBD2. Germline loops: CDR1 KGHDR, CDR2 SFDVKD. J gave up 1 base and V 7 bases, and 1 base lay outside the gene matches. The CDR3 contains 15 residues. CDR3 sequence (DNA): TGTGCCACCAGAGGGACTAGCGGGAACACCGGGGAGCTGTTTTTT. This gives the protein CATRGTSGNTGELFF.

The V gene is TRBV15, the J gene TRBJ2-1; TRBD2 is a possible D gene (5 bases). Between the trimmed V and J ends, which lost 1 base and 8 bases, there was a span of 12 bases. CDR1 LNHNV and CDR2 YYDKDF come from the germline V gene (reference sequence). This CDR3 contains 14 residues. In nucleotides, the CDR3 is TGTGCCACCAGCAGAGCACAACTAGTCCATGAGCAGTTCTTC. Amino acid sequence: CATSRAQLVHEQFF.

J is TRBJ2-5 and V is TRBV28; D might be TRBD2 (6 bases). The V gene's germline CDR1 is MDHEN and CDR2 SYDVKM. The germline V and J ends were trimmed by 5 bases and 1 base, with 20 bases remaining between them. The CDR3 spans 17 residues. CDR3 nucleotides: TGTGCCAGCAGTGGGTTTGTACGGCGGGGCGCCCAAGAGACCCAGTACTTC. Encoded protein: CASSGFVRRGAQETQYF.